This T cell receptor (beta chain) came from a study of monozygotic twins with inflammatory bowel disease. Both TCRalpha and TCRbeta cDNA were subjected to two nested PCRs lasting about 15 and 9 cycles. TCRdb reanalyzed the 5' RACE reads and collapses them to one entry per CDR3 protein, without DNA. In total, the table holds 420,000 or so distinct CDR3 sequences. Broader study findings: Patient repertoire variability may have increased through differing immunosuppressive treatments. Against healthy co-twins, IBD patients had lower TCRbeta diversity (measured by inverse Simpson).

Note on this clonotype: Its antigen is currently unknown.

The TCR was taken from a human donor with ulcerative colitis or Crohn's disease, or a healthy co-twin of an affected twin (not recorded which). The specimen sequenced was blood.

The chain's CDR3 is CASSLAPVPSYGYTF. The J gene is TRBJ1-2, the V gene TRBV11-2. Germline V gives CDR1 SGHAT, CDR2 FQNNGV. CDR3 length: 15 residues.